This T cell receptor beta chain was sequenced for a study of blood T cell repertoires in COVID-19. Cohorts were assigned according to the clinical history that participants reported. Cohort 3 donors counted as recovered after two negative PCRs, clearance, or resolved symptoms. The repertoire was sequenced with immunoSEQ multiplex PCR; TCRdb's copy has only in-frame clones and lacks some. The data contain roughly 250,000 clones, about nine tenths of them seen just once; the ten biggest clones take up less than 2.5%. The source material was PBMCs or T cells enriched from blood (not recorded which). This TCR was recovered from a woman in her late teens or twenties who had recovered from COVID-19.

The CDR3 nucleotides are TGTGCCAGCTCGGGGGCTAGCGGGGGGTCCATGGATGAGCAGTTCTTC. Translated: CASSGASGGSMDEQFF. The rearrangement joins TRBV6-4 to TRBJ2-1; TRBD2 agrees at 11 bases. CDR1 is MRHNA, CDR2 SNTAGT, per germline. The CDR3 is 16 residues long. Trimming took 8 bases from V and 8 from J; bases not matched to a gene: 14.